The TCR beta chain under discussion was sequenced for a study of somatic mutations in cytotoxic T cells in rheumatoid arthritis. Study at large: Patient blood, approximately 31 ml in EDTA, was obtained immediately after diagnosis and prior to the start of any treatment. At nearly 100% purity, some V beta antibody-stained T-cell populations were flow-sorted, and these included V beta1+ cells that were sequenced for TCRB.

TCRdb keeps only in-frame clones here, not all; method: immunoSEQ multiplex PCR. The repertoire holds roughly 16,000 clones, with approximately 78% as singletons. Findings and caveats of the study: A single CD8+ clone exceeded 20% of CD8+ cells in about an eighth of the roughly 60 patients.

Points on this clone: Its target is not known.

Positive magnetic bead selection separated CD4+ and CD8+ cells, and flow cytometry confirmed purity. The CDR3 is made up of 17 amino acids. V was cut by 2 bases and J by 3 bases, with 18 bases left in between. From germline, CDR1 is SEHNR and CDR2 FQNEAQ (reference sequence). The sequencing sample was made of CD8+ T cells sorted from blood. The chain employs TRBV7-9 and TRBJ2-3; tentative D call: TRBD2 (6 bases). The receptor comes from a woman aged 45-65 years with rheumatoid arthritis. The CDR3 nucleotides are TGTGCCAGCAGCTTACGGTGGGCGGGGAACATAACAGATACGCAGTATTTT. Amino acids: CASSLRWAGNITDTQYF. Full variable domain (missing parts from reference TRBV7-9 and TRBJ2-3): DTGVSQNPRHKITKRGQNVTFRCDPISEHNRLYWYRQTLGQGPEFLTYFQNEAQLEKSRLLSDRFSAERPKGSFSTLEIQRTEQGDSAMYLCASSLRWAGNITDTQYFGPGTRLTVL.